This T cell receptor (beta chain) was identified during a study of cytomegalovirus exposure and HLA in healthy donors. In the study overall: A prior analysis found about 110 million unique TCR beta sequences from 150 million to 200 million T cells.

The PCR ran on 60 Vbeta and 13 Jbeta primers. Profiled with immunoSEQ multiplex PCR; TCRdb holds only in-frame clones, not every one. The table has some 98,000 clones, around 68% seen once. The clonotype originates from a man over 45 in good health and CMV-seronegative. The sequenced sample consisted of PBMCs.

The CDR3: CAAGPPETQYF. The CDR3 bases are TGTGCCGCGGGGCCCCCAGAGACCCAGTACTTC. The chain carries TRBV5-4 and TRBJ2-5, with D maybe TRBD2 (6 bases). Deletions cut 10 bases from V and 4 bases from J, with 11 bases between. The CDR3 runs to 11 residues. Germline V gene sequence: CDR1 SGHNT, CDR2 YYREEE (reference sequence).